Only a few counts were recorded for the clone carrying this TCR beta chain. The data were taken from a study of blood T cell repertoires in COVID-19. On the study more broadly: Nucleic acid was either cDNA or gDNA, and it came from T cells, B-cell-depleted T cells, or PBMCs.

Libraries were prepared by immunoSEQ multiplex PCR; TCRdb keeps only in-frame clonotypes and omits some of them. The sample has fewer than 200,000 clones, under 95% seen once. The TCR originated in a man younger than 30 with COVID-19, enrolled during active disease. Sequencing input: peripheral blood.

The CDR3 DNA sequence: TGTGCCAGCAGTTTACCGTCAGGGGTAAATTCACCCCTCCACTTT. Translation: CASSLPSGVNSPLHF. The chain combines TRBV28 with TRBJ1-6; TRBD1 might be the D (6 bases). The length of the CDR3 is 15 residues. Germline CDR1 is MDHEN and CDR2 is SYDVKM. The V end was cut by 2 bases, the J end by 7 bases, with 12 bases between.